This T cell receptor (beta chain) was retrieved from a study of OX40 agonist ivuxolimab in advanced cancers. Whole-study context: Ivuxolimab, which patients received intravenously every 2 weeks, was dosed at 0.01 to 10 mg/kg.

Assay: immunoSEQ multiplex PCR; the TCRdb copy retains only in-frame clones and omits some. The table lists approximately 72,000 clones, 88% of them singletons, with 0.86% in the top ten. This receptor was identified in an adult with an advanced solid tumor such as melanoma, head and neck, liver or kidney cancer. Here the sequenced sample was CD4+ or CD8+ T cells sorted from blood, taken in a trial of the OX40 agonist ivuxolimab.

The CDR3 DNA reads as TGTGCCAGCAGCCCCCCCGGGGGGACAGGACCTGGAAAACTGTTTTTT. This gives the protein CASSPPGGTGPGKLFF. The rearrangement uses TRBV28 and TRBJ1-4; 8 bases are shared with TRBD1. The V gene's germline CDR1 is MDHEN and CDR2 SYDVKM. The CDR3 sequence is 16 residues long. J was trimmed by 10 bases and V by 6 bases; bases with no gene match: 16.